The rows below give T cell receptor beta chains drawn from one sample of a study of blood T cell repertoires in COVID-19. TCRdb's copy holds only in-frame clones and misses some; the assay was immunoSEQ multiplex PCR. The table includes about 220,000 clones, 65% to 85% detected once. Input material: peripheral blood. The receptors originated from a human donor in a cohort sampled during active COVID-19. CDR3s include the opening cysteine and the closing phenylalanine or tryptophan. The order of the fields is V gene, D gene, J gene, clone size, CDR3 DNA, CDR3 protein. The D gene is left open where the match is weak. Size is omitted from some rows. Given values are once, few, many or a class for expanded clones.

TRBV6-2/TRBV6-3	.	TRBJ1-6	.	TGTGCCAGCAGTCTAGGGGGTGGGATACCCCTCCACTTT	CASSLGGGIPLHF
TRBV7-3	.	TRBJ1-2	.	TGTGCCAGCAGCTTAGATCCGGGGGCTAACTATGGCTACACCTTC	CASSLDPGANYGYTF
TRBV7-2	.	TRBJ1-5	.	TGTGCCAGCAGCGACCACAGGGACCAGCCCCAGCATTTT	CASSDHRDQPQHF
TRBV19	TRBD1	TRBJ2-2	once	TGTGCCAGTAGTCCCGACAGGGGAAACACCGGGGAGCTGTTTTTT	CASSPDRGNTGELFF
TRBV5-1	.	TRBJ1-2	.	TGCGCCAGCAGCTTGGGAGCCGGGACTAACTATGGCTACACCTTC	CASSLGAGTNYGYTF
TRBV5-4	TRBD1	TRBJ2-1	.	TGTGCCAGCAGCTTGTCGGCTGGGACAGGGGTCGACAATGAGCAGTTCTTC	CASSLSAGTGVDNEQFF
TRBV5-4	TRBD2	TRBJ2-3	.	TGTGCCAGCAGCTTAAAGCTAGCGGGGGGCACAGATACGCAGTATTTT	CASSLKLAGGTDTQYF
TRBV15	.	TRBJ2-7	.	TGTGCCACCAGCAGGGGGCAGGGGACCCCCTCCTACGAGCAGTACTTC	CATSRGQGTPSYEQYF
TRBV18	.	TRBJ2-7	.	TGTGCCAGCTCGGGGGACATTTATGAGCAGTACTTC	CASSGDIYEQYF
TRBV19	TRBD2	TRBJ2-1	.	TGTGCCAGTAACCCTAGCGGGAGGCCCTACAATGAGCAGTTCTTC	CASNPSGRPYNEQFF
TRBV4-3	TRBD1	TRBJ2-7	.	TGCGCCAGCAGCCGCACAGGGGGCGCAAGGTCCTACGAGCAGTACTTC	CASSRTGGARSYEQYF